The 22 T cell receptor beta chains below all came from one sample that was sequenced in a study of blood T cell repertoires in COVID-19. Assay used: immunoSEQ multiplex PCR; TCRdb lists only in-frame clones, some missing. This sample yields around 210,000 clones, of which about 85% are seen a single time; 0.9% to 0.95% belongs to the top ten. Sequencing was carried out using peripheral blood. These receptors were taken from a man between 60 and 70 years old with COVID-19, enrolled during active disease.

The rearrangement joins TRBV5-6 to TRBJ1-3; maybe TRBD1 (5 bases). Germline-derived CDR1 and CDR2 are SGHDT and YYEEEE. Trimming pared 2 bases from V and 0 bases from J, leaving 9 bases between. This CDR3 is 15 amino acids long. The chain's CDR3 is CASSFQGRSGNTIYF. The CDR3 region has the DNA TGTGCCAGCAGCTTTCAGGGCCGCTCTGGAAACACCATATATTTT.

The V and J genes are TRBV29-1 and TRBJ1-2; 8 bases are shared with TRBD1. V dropped 1 base and J dropped 3; count of bases not matched to a gene: 4. CDR1 and CDR2 (germline): SQVTM, ANQGSEA. This CDR3 comprises 14 residues. This CDR3 is CSVEATGGDYGYTF. In nucleotides, the CDR3 is TGCAGCGTTGAAGCCACAGGGGGGGACTATGGCTACACCTTC.

The gene calls are TRBV6-5 and TRBJ2-7; a possible D gene is TRBD2 (7 bases). This CDR3 is built from 13 residues. Germline CDR1 reads MNHEY; CDR2 reads SVGAGI. The V end lost 6 bases, the J end lost 3 bases, and 12 bases lay between the germline ends. CDR3: CASSGGTIYEQYF. DNA of the CDR3: TGTGCCAGCAGCGGGGGGACAATCTACGAGCAGTACTTC.

This clone is a singleton in its sample. The CDR3 here is CASSPFTRVLETQYF. The CDR3 DNA sequence: TGTGCCAGCAGCCCATTCACCAGGGTTTTAGAGACCCAGTACTTC. The V call is TRBV7-9, the J call TRBJ2-5; TRBD1 is a possible D gene (5 bases). The germline V gene has CDR1 SEHNR and CDR2 FQNEAQ (reference sequence). The V gene lost 5 bases and the J gene lost 4 bases, with 17 bases spanning the gap. The length of the CDR3 is 15 residues. Combining the CDR3 with reference TRBV7-9 and TRBJ2-5 gives the whole variable domain DTGVSQNPRHKITKRGQNVTFRCDPISEHNRLYWYRQTLGQGPEFLTYFQNEAQLEKSRLLSDRFSAERPKGSFSTLEIQRTEQGDSAMYLCASSPFTRVLETQYFGPGTRLLVL.

The chain is built from TRBV21-1 and TRBJ1-4; the table's D call of TRBD1 was not tested on the DNA. TRBV21-1 is an annotated pseudogene. CDR3 length: 18 residues. CDR3 in DNA: TGTGCCAGCAGCAAAGTGATAATTCCGGGACAGTTAGGTGAAAAACTGTTTTTT. Its protein is CASSKVIIPGQLGEKLFF.

The chain has TRBV10-3 and TRBJ1-2; TRBD1 is a possible D gene (5 bases). Trimming left V 3 bases short and J 4 bases short, with 12 bases between. Germline V CDR1 and CDR2: ENHRY, SYGVKD. The CDR3 is made up of 14 amino acids. CDR3: CAISDPGWSYGYTF. CDR3 nucleotide sequence: TGTGCCATCAGTGATCCAGGGTGGAGCTATGGCTACACCTTC.

The chain carries TRBV7-8 and TRBJ1-1, with 9 bases lining up with TRBD1. CDR1 and CDR2 (germline): SGHVS, FQNEAQ. The CDR3 length is 16 residues. Unmatched junction bases numbered 12, after V lost 5 bases and J lost 5 bases. In DNA form, the CDR3 reads TGTGCCAGCAGCCCACTGCCGGGACAGGGAAATACTGAAGCTTTCTTT. Translation: CASSPLPGQGNTEAFF.

The rearrangement uses TRBV19 and TRBJ1-5; a possible D gene is TRBD1 (5 bases). CDR1 and CDR2 from the germline V gene are LNHDA and SQIVND (reference sequence). Deletions cut 10 bases from V and 3 bases from J, with 16 bases between. The CDR3 is made up of 14 amino acids. The CDR3 DNA follows: TGTGCCACCGGGGGGGGACGGAACAATCAGCCCCAGCATTTT. It yields the protein CATGGGRNNQPQHF.

This sequence joins TRBV9 and TRBJ1-6; 7 positions agree with TRBD1. CDR3 length equals 15 residues. From germline, CDR1 is SGDLS and CDR2 YYNGEE. The J segment lost 10 bases and the V segment lost 0 bases, leaving 7 bases of the junction unmatched. CDR3 DNA sequence: TGTGCCAGCAGCGTAGACGACAGGGAGGACTCACCCCTCCACTTT. Translated, it gives CASSVDDREDSPLHF.

This clone was seen a handful of times. J is TRBJ2-7 and V is TRBV10-2; 9 positions agree with TRBD1. The CDR3 sequence is 15 residues long. Germline V gene lookup returns CDR1 WSHSY and CDR2 SAAADI. V shed 6 bases and J 0 bases; nucleotides not matched to a gene: 6. Here the CDR3 reads CASSGGQGFSYEQYF. CDR3 DNA: TGCGCCAGCAGCGGAGGACAGGGGTTCTCCTACGAGCAGTACTTC.

J is TRBJ1-5 and V is TRBV6-1; the D is unclear. Trimming shortened V by 2 bases and J by 2 bases, and 7 bases separated the two germline ends. The CDR3 spans 14 residues. CDR1 is MNHNS and CDR2 is SASEGT in the germline V gene. CDR3 residues: CASSEHRGNQPQHF. CDR3 bases: TGTGCCAGCAGTGAACATCGGGGCAATCAGCCCCAGCATTTT.

The J gene is TRBJ1-5, the V gene TRBV25-1, with 8 positions matching TRBD1. V was clipped by 8 bases and J by 7 bases; unmatched bases: 13. This CDR3 is built from 15 residues. Germline V gene data show CDR1 as MGHDK and CDR2 as SYGVNS. CDR3 DNA sequence: TGTGCCAGCCCACACCTCGACAGGGGAGAACAGCCCCAGCATTTT. Protein product: CASPHLDRGEQPQHF.

This clone was picked up a small number of times. In the same sample, other DNA sequences code for this CDR3. This chain links TRBV5-6 with TRBJ1-2; tentatively, D is TRBD1 (5 bases). The germline gives CDR1 SGHDT, CDR2 YYEEEE. The CDR3 loop spans 14 amino acids. Trimming took off 0 bases at V and 0 bases at J, with 6 bases between the two ends. The CDR3 is CASSLGQSNYGYTF. In DNA form, the CDR3 reads TGTGCCAGCAGCTTGGGACAGTCTAACTATGGCTACACCTTC.

The CDR3 sequence is CASSEDGASGRHTGELFF. The CDR3 DNA follows: TGTGCCAGCAGTGAAGACGGCGCTAGCGGGAGACACACCGGGGAGCTGTTTTTT. The chain employs TRBV2 and TRBJ2-2; 10 positions match TRBD2. V lost 1 base and J lost 3; bases outside the gene matches: 8. Germline V gives CDR1 SNHLY, CDR2 FYNNEI. The CDR3 covers 18 residues.

This clone was found once. V and J are TRBV9 and TRBJ2-1; 7 bases match TRBD2. The CDR3 sequence is 15 residues long. The V gene end was trimmed by 2 bases and the J gene end by 5 bases; junction bases not matched to a gene: 7. Germline V lookup: CDR1 SGDLS, CDR2 YYNGEE. CDR3 sequence reads: CASSVGGGTNNEQFF. CDR3 DNA: TGTGCCAGCAGCGTGGGTGGTGGGACTAACAATGAGCAGTTCTTC.

The chain links TRBV6-5 to TRBJ2-3; weak D call: TRBD2 (6 bases). Trimming pared 3 bases from V and 6 bases from J, leaving 13 bases between. Germline loops: CDR1 MNHEY, CDR2 SVGAGI. There are 14 residues in the CDR3. The CDR3 nucleotides are TGTGCCAGCAGTTATGGGGGGTCGGGTGATACGCAGTATTTT. It yields the protein CASSYGGSGDTQYF.

CDR3 DNA: TGTGCCATCAGTGAGTCGGGTAGAGACACCTACGAGCAGTACTTC. It specifies CAISESGRDTYEQYF. This chain links TRBV10-3 with TRBJ2-7; D ambiguous. Germline lookup yields CDR1 ENHRY and CDR2 SYGVKD. With 0 bases removed from V and 2 bases from J, the gap between germline ends came to 11 bases. The CDR3 extends over 15 amino acids.

This clone was seen more than once but under ten times. The chain has TRBV5-4 and TRBJ1-2; D may be TRBD1 (6 bases). V was shortened by 1 base and J by 0 bases, with 10 bases between the two germline ends. Germline CDR1 is SGHNT and CDR2 is YYREEE (reference sequence). The CDR3 sequence is 15 residues long. The CDR3 is CASSLWGGPNYGYTF. The CDR3 bases are TGTGCCAGCAGCTTGTGGGGGGGCCCTAACTATGGCTACACCTTC.

V gene TRBV4-2 combines with J gene TRBJ1-2; 11 bases are a match to TRBD1. This CDR3 has 17 residues. With V trimmed by 0 bases and J by 1 base, 4 bases remained unmatched. Germline V lookup: CDR1 LGHNA, CDR2 YNFKEQ. The chain's CDR3 is CASSQDWTGGLNYGYTF. CDR3 bases: TGTGCCAGCAGCCAAGATTGGACAGGGGGCCTTAACTATGGCTACACCTTC.

The V gene is TRBV7-8, the J gene TRBJ2-7; 7 positions agree with TRBD1. This CDR3 comprises 14 residues. Germline CDR1 and CDR2: SGHVS and FQNEAQ. With V trimmed by 0 bases and J by 5 bases, 4 bases remained unmatched. The CDR3 DNA follows: TGTGCCAGCAGCTTAGCCCGGGACAGCCACGAGCAGTACTTC. Its translation: CASSLARDSHEQYF.

The V call is TRBV7-3, the J call TRBJ2-2, with 12 bases matching TRBD2. V shed 4 bases and J 7 bases; nucleotides not matched to a gene: 4. Looked up from germline, CDR1 is SGHTA and CDR2 is FQGTGA. CDR3 length equals 15 residues. The CDR3 region has the DNA TGTGCCAGCAGCTGGACTAGCGGGACAGGCGGGGAGCTGTTTTTT. Translating it yields CASSWTSGTGGELFF.

V is TRBV10-3 and J is TRBJ2-3, with TRBD2 matching over 14 bases. The CDR3 totals 17 residues. Per the germline V gene, CDR1 is ENHRY and CDR2 is SYGVKD. The V gene end was trimmed by 6 bases and the J gene end by 1 base; junction bases not matched to a gene: 6. CDR3 in amino acids: CAIRTSGRADGTDTQYF. In DNA, the CDR3 is TGTGCCATCAGGACTAGCGGGAGGGCCGATGGCACAGATACGCAGTATTTT.